The rows below give T cell receptor beta chains drawn from one sample of a study of T cell responses to AZD1222 COVID-19 vaccine. The protocol was immunoSEQ multiplex PCR, while the TCRdb copy is restricted to in-frame clones and leaves out a portion. The sample carries 130,000 to 150,000 clones, approximately 78% recorded once. The specimen was peripheral blood, collected on day 0 of MenACWY control vaccination. The receptors here all came from an adult in good health. Each CDR3 is given with its conserved first and last residue. D genes are given only for firm matches. Only some rows state a clone size, as once, few, many or a class for expanded clones.

v_call,d_call,j_call,clone_size,cdr3_nt,cdr3_aa
TRBV5-4,.,TRBJ1-6,.,TGTGCCAGCAGCTTGGGGAGCTCCTATAATTCACCCCTCCACTTT,CASSLGSSYNSPLHF
TRBV5-8,.,TRBJ1-5,.,TGTGCCAGCAGCTTAACAGGGCTGGTACAGCCCCAGCATTTT,CASSLTGLVQPQHF
TRBV6-5,.,TRBJ1-2,.,TGTGCCAGCACTCTCGGAGGCCGTGGCTACACCTTC,CASTLGGRGYTF
TRBV3-1/TRBV3-2,.,TRBJ1-2,.,TGTGCCAGCAGCCAAGATACGGGGGGCTATGGCTACACCTTC,CASSQDTGGYGYTF
TRBV19,.,TRBJ1-5,.,TGTGCCAGTAGCAGTGCCTTTAGCAATCAGCCCCAGCATTTT,CASSSAFSNQPQHF
TRBV24-1,TRBD1,TRBJ1-2,.,TGTGCCACCAGTGACCGGACAGGGTTTGGCTACACCTTC,CATSDRTGFGYTF
TRBV27,TRBD1,TRBJ1-5,.,TGTGCCAGCTGGCCAAGGACAGGGAGTCAGCCCCAGCATTTT,CASWPRTGSQPQHF
TRBV5-4,.,TRBJ1-2,.,TGTGCCAGCAGCTTTAAGGATTCTAACTATGGCTACACCTTC,CASSFKDSNYGYTF
TRBV4-1,.,TRBJ1-1,.,TGCGCCAGCAGCCTCGAGGGACTGAACACTGAAGCTTTCTTT,CASSLEGLNTEAFF
TRBV2,TRBD1,TRBJ1-2,.,TGTGCCAGCAGTTCGACAGGGAACTATGGCTACACCTTC,CASSSTGNYGYTF
TRBV15,TRBD2,TRBJ2-2,.,TGTGCCACCAGCAGGGGTACATCGCGGGCGCGGGGGGATGACGGGGAGCTGTTTTTT,CATSRGTSRARGDDGELFF
TRBV18,TRBD1,TRBJ2-2,.,TGTGCCAGCTCGCAAACCGGGACAGGGTCGTTCACCGGGGAGCTGTTTTTT,CASSQTGTGSFTGELFF
TRBV6-5,TRBD1,TRBJ1-5,.,TGTGCCAGCAGAATGGGACAGGGTGGGACTCAGCCCCAGCATTTT,CASRMGQGGTQPQHF
TRBV6-2/TRBV6-3,.,TRBJ1-1,.,TGTGCCAGCAGTTACGTGGCAGGGGAAGAAGCTTTCTTT,CASSYVAGEEAFF
TRBV5-6,.,TRBJ2-2,.,TGTGCCAGCAGCTTGGTCCGGGACACCGGGGAGCTGTTTTTT,CASSLVRDTGELFF
TRBV5-1,.,TRBJ1-1,.,TGCGCCAGCAGCTTGTTTCCAGGGGAGAACACTGAAGCTTTCTTT,CASSLFPGENTEAFF
TRBV28,.,TRBJ2-2,.,TGTGCCAGCAGGCAACCGGCCCTCTGGAACGGGGAGCTGTTTTTT,CASRQPALWNGELFF
TRBV5-1,TRBD1,TRBJ2-7,.,TGCGCCAGCAGCTTTACGACAGGGGCCAACCCGACCGGCGAGCAGTACTTC,CASSFTTGANPTGEQYF
TRBV4-1,.,TRBJ1-1,.,TGCGCCAGCAGCCAAGCGCCAGCCACAGCTGAAGCTTTCTTT,CASSQAPATAEAFF
TRBV2,.,TRBJ1-1,many,TGTGCCAGCAGGGGGAGCAGGTCCAGCCCCCAAGCTTTCTTT,CASRGSRSSPQAFF
TRBV10-3,TRBD1,TRBJ1-2,.,TGTGCTATCAGTGAACCCGGGACAGGGGGCTATGGCTACACCTTC,CAISEPGTGGYGYTF
TRBV27,TRBD2,TRBJ2-1,.,TGTGCCAGCAGAGCCGGGACTAGCGGGCACAATGAGCAGTTCTTC,CASRAGTSGHNEQFF
TRBV19,.,TRBJ1-5,.,TGTGCCAGTAGTTTGAGGGGCCATCAGCCCCAGCATTTT,CASSLRGHQPQHF
TRBV2,.,TRBJ1-1,.,TGTGCCAGCAGTGAAGCGTATACAGTAAACACTGAAGCTTTCTTT,CASSEAYTVNTEAFF
TRBV19,TRBD1,TRBJ1-2,.,TGTGCCAGTAGCCTCAAAGGGACAGTCGCTGGGGATGGCTACACCTTC,CASSLKGTVAGDGYTF
TRBV5-5,.,TRBJ1-3,.,TGTGCCAGCAGCTTTTCGGGTGACTCTGGAAACACCATATATTTT,CASSFSGDSGNTIYF
TRBV2,.,TRBJ2-7,.,TGTGCCAGCGCCGGCGGGTCCTGGGAGCAGTACTTC,CASAGGSWEQYF
TRBV10-3,.,TRBJ2-1,once,TGTGCCATCAGGGCCTCTACGAGCTCCTACAATGAGCAGTTCTTC,CAIRASTSSYNEQFF
TRBV9,.,TRBJ1-3,.,TGTGCCAGCAGCGTAGGGCTAAGGGGGAGGGAACACTCGTCAGGAAACACCATATATTTT,CASSVGLRGREHSSGNTIYF
TRBV3-1/TRBV3-2,TRBD2,TRBJ2-3,.,TGTGCCAGCAGCCAAGAGCCACTAGCGAGTAACACAGATACGCAGTATTTT,CASSQEPLASNTDTQYF
TRBV6-5,.,TRBJ1-1,.,TGTGCCAGCCCTAGGGACTCATCGAGCACTGAAGCTTTCTTT,CASPRDSSSTEAFF
TRBV2,.,TRBJ1-2,.,TGTGCCTCCTTACTGACAGAGAACTATGGCTACACCTTC,CASLLTENYGYTF
TRBV7-9,.,TRBJ2-5,.,TGTGCCAGCAGCTTAGTTGGGGACGCCCCCCAGACCCAGTACTTC,CASSLVGDAPQTQYF
TRBV5-1,.,TRBJ1-3,once,TGCGCCAGCAGCTTGGACCTCATACTCTCTGGAAACACCATATATTTT,CASSLDLILSGNTIYF
TRBV5-1,TRBD2,TRBJ2-1,.,TGCGCCAGCAGCCCAGGACTAGCGGGGGGTTCCTACAATGAGCAGTTCTTC,CASSPGLAGGSYNEQFF
TRBV28,TRBD2,TRBJ2-1,.,TGTGCCAGCAGTACGACCACTAGCGGTTTATACAATGAGCAGTTCTTC,CASSTTTSGLYNEQFF
TRBV5-1,TRBD2,TRBJ2-2,once,TGCGCCAGCAGCTTGGGAGCGGGGTTTCTCGCCGGGGAGCTGTTTTTT,CASSLGAGFLAGELFF
TRBV19,.,TRBJ1-4,.,TGTGCCAGTAGTATCTCCCGGACTAATGAAAAACTGTTTTTT,CASSISRTNEKLFF
TRBV9,.,TRBJ2-4,.,TGTGCCAGCAGCGTAACCGGAGAGGCCAAAAACATTCAGTACTTC,CASSVTGEAKNIQYF
TRBV5-4,.,TRBJ2-5,.,TGTGCCAGCAGCTCCGTAGGGAGGCCTGAGCTAGAGACCCAGTACTTC,CASSSVGRPELETQYF
TRBV19,TRBD2,TRBJ2-3,.,TGTGCCAGTAGTCAGACTAGCGGGGGCACAGATACGCAGTATTTT,CASSQTSGGTDTQYF
TRBV27,TRBD1,TRBJ1-1,once,TGTGCCAGCAGTGGAGCCGACAGGGTTGCTGAAGCTTTCTTT,CASSGADRVAEAFF
TRBV7-9,.,TRBJ2-1,.,TGTGCCAGCAGCCCACGACAGGGTCCCCCACTAGCGGTTCACAATGAGCAGTTCTTC,CASSPRQGPPLAVHNEQFF
TRBV6-5,TRBD2,TRBJ2-1,.,TGTGCCAGCAGTCTACTAGCGGGGTTGAACAATGAGCAGTTCTTC,CASSLLAGLNNEQFF
TRBV19,TRBD1,TRBJ2-3,.,TGTGCCAGTAGTACTTCCACAGGGGTCCCTCTGTATTTT,CASSTSTGVPLYF
TRBV7-9,.,TRBJ2-6,.,TGTGCCAGCAGCCTCTTTTGGGACTCTGGGGCCAACGTCCTGACTTTC,CASSLFWDSGANVLTF
TRBV7-6,TRBD1,TRBJ2-2,once,TGTGCCAGCAGCTTCAACCCGGGACAGGGAGTAACCGGGGAGCTGTTTTTT,CASSFNPGQGVTGELFF
TRBV19,.,TRBJ1-4,many,TGTGCCAGTAGTCCCCGGGGCGCGGCGGAGGAAAAACTGTTTTTT,CASSPRGAAEEKLFF
TRBV24-1,.,TRBJ2-5,.,TGTGCCACCAGTGACCCAAAACAGGGGAGGGCTGTGGAGACCCAGTACTTC,CATSDPKQGRAVETQYF
TRBV5-1,TRBD1,TRBJ1-2,.,TGCGCCAGCAATACTTTCCCCCAGGGGGATGGCTACACCTTC,CASNTFPQGDGYTF
TRBV5-4,TRBD1,TRBJ1-2,.,TGTGCCAGCAGCCTGTCGGGACAGGGGGCCTATGGCTACACCTTC,CASSLSGQGAYGYTF
TRBV2,.,TRBJ2-6,.,TGTGCCAGCACCGCCCTAGCCACCTCTGGGGCCAACGTCCTGACTTTC,CASTALATSGANVLTF
TRBV5-5,TRBD2,TRBJ2-5,.,TGTGCCAGCAGCGAGGGACTAGCGGGGGGGCGTCTCCAAGAGACCCAGTACTTC,CASSEGLAGGRLQETQYF
TRBV18,.,TRBJ1-2,.,TGTGCCAGCTCACCAACCGGGTGGTCTAACTATGGCTACACCTTC,CASSPTGWSNYGYTF
TRBV5-4,TRBD1,TRBJ1-1,.,TGTGCCAGCACCCCGGGACAGGGGCGGGCTGAAGCTTTCTTT,CASTPGQGRAEAFF